This T cell receptor beta chain was found in a study of blood T cell repertoires in COVID-19. Overall study context: COVID-19 samples from acute and convalescent phases originated in the United States, Italy and Spain. PBMCs, B-cell-depleted T cells, or T cells provided the cDNA or gDNA that made up the material.

The ends were cut back, 4 bases at V and 7 bases at J, with 15 bases in the middle. Germline-derived CDR1 and CDR2 are MGHRA and YSYEKL. The CDR3 has 14 amino acids. The data were produced by immunoSEQ multiplex PCR, yet TCRdb's version contains in-frame clones alone and is incomplete. The table has about 180,000 clones, approximately 81% seen once; the top ten hold 15% to 20%. Enrollment of patients from Seattle took place during active infection, with longitudinal follow-up. The sample consisted of peripheral blood. The rearrangement uses TRBV4-1 and TRBJ2-3; no definite D call. The TCR comes from a person aged 70 to 85 with COVID-19, enrolled during active disease. The CDR3 sequence: CASSREERANTQYF. The CDR3 DNA follows: TGCGCCAGCAGCCGAGAAGAACGAGCGAATACGCAGTATTTT.